The sample holds one count of the clone carrying this T cell receptor (beta chain). Its specificity is unknown. The second PCR ran roughly 7 to 12 cycles with a sample-barcoded 5' primer and J-beta primers. TCRdb redid the calling of the 5' RACE reads with MiXCR, one entry per CDR3 protein. Here the sample spans about 1.6 million distinct CDR3 sequences, around 35% being singletons. This entry comes from a study of blood T cells in healthy people across ages. Study-level points and caveats: Fewer expanded clones and more diversity marked long-lived versus aged donors. There was a strong correlation between TCR beta diversity and naive T cell percentage.

Sequencing was done on a sample of blood. This receptor was obtained from a woman younger than 45 in good health.

CDR3 sequence reads: CASSYVRGETQYF. CDR3 nucleotides: TGTGCCAGCAGTTACGTTAGGGGAGAGACCCAGTACTTC. This chain joins TRBV6-5 and TRBJ2-5, with a weak D call TRBD1 (5 bases). This CDR3 is 13 amino acids long. The V gene's germline CDR1 is MNHEY and CDR2 SVGAGI. Trimming removed 2 bases at V and 4 bases at J, with 8 bases between.